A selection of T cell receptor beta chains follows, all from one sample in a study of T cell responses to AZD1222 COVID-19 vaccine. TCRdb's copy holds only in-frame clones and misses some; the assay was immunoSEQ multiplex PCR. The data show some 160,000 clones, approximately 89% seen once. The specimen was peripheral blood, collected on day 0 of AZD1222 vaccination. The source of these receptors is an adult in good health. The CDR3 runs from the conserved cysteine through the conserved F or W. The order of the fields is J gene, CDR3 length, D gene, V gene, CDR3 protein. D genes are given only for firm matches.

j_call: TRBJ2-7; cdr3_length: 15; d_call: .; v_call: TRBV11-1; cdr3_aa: CASSLGGPGSYEQYF
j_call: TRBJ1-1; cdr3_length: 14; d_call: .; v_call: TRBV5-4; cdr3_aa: CASSLGGVNTEAFF
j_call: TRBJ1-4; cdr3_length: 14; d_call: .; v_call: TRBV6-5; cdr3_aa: CASSPLGNGEKLFF
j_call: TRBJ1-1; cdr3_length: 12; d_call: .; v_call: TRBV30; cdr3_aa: CAWSVLNTEAFF
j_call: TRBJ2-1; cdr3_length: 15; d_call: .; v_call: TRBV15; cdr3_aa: CATSRVRSSYNEQFF
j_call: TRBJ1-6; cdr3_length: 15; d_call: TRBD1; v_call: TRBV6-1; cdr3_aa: CASSEGTGLYSPLHF
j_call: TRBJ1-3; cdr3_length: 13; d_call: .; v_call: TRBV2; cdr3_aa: CASKLSRGNTIYF
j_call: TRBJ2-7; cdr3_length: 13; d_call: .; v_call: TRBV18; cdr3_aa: CASSPPGKYEQYF
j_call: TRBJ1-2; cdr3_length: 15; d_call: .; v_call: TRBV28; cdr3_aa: CASSLLGAPSDGYTF
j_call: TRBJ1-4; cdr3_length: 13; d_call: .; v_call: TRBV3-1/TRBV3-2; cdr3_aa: CASSQSLGGKLFF
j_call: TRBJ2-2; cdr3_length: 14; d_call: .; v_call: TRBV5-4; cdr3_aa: CASSLRSPTGELFF
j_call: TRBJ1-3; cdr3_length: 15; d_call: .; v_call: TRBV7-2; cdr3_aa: CASSPSLFSGNTIYF
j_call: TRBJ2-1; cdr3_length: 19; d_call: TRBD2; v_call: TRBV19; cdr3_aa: CASSPDRRTSGSSYNEQFF
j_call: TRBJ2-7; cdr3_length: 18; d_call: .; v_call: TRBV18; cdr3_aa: CASSPPKGSQGPAYEQYF
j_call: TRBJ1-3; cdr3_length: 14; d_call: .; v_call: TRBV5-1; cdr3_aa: CASMTGNPGNTIYF
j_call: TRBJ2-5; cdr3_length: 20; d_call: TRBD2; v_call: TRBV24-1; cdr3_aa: CATSDSGATSGRTRQETQYF
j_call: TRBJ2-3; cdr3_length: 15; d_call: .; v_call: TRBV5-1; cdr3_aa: CASSLGGTSTDTQYF
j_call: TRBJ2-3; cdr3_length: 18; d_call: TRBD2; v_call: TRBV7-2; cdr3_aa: CASSLIRLAGGSTDTQYF
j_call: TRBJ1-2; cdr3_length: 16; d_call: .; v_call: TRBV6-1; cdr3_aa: CASSGGGVGANYGYTF
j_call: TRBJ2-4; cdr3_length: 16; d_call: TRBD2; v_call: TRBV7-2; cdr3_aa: CASSRTSGLAKNIQYF
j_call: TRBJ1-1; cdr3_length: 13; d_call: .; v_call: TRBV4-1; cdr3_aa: CASSQYVNTEAFF
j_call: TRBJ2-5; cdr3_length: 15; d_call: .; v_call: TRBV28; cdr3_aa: CASGPEGEGRETQYF
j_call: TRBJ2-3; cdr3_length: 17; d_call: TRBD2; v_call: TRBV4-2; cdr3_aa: CASSQVRSGKSTDTQYF
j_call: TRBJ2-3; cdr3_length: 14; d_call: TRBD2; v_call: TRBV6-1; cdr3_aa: CASRTSGSSDTQYF
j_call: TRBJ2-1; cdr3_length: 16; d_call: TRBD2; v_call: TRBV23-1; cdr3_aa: CASSQRQGLAYNEQFF
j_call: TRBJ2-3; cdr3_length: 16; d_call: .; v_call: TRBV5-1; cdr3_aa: CASSLSGPYSTDTQYF
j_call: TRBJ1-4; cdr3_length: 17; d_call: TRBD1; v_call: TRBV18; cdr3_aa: CASSREIIGGSNEKLFF
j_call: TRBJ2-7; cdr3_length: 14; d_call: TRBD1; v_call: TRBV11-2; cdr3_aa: CASSSGTGVHEQYF
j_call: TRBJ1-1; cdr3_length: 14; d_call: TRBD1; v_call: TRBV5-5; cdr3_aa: CASSLRTGNSEAFF
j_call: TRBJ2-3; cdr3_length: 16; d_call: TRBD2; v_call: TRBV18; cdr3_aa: CASSPGLAGETDTQYF
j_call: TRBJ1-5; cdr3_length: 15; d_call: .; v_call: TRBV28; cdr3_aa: CASSSSSGRVQPQHF
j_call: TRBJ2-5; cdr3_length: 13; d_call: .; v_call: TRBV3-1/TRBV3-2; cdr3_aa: CASSPEKGETQYF
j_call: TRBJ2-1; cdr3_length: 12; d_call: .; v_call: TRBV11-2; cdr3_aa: CASSLETAGQFF
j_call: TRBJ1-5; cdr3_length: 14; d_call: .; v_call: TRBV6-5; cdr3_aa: CASGEGGLNQPQHF
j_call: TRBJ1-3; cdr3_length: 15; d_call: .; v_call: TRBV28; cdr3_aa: CASRSEPSAGNTIYF
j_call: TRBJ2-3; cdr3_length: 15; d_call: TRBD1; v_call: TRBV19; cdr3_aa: CASTVRDRYTDTQYF
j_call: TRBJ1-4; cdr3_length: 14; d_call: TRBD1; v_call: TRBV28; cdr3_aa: CASSAGTGWEKLFF
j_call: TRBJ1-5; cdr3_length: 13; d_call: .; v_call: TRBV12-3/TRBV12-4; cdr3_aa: CASSLRGNQPQHF
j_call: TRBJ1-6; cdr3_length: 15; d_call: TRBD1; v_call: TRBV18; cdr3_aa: CASSDGTASNSPLHF
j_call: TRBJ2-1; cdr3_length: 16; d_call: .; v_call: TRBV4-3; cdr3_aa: CASSQGPSLTYNEQFF
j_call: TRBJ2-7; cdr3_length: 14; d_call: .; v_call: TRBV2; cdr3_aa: CASRVDFVSYEQYF
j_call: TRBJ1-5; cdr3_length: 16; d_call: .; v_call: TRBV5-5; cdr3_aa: CASSLVQGNGNQPQHF
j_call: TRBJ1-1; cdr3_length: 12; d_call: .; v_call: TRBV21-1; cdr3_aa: CATPRGKLRAFF
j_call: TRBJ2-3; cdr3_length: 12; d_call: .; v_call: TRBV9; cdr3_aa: CASSPSPDTQYF
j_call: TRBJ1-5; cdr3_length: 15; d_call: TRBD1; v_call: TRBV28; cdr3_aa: CASSLRDRKNQPQHF
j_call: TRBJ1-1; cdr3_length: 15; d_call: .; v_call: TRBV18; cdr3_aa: CASSPRTDGWTEAFF
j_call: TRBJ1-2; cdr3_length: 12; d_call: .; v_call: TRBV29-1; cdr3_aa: CSVEKGIHGYTF
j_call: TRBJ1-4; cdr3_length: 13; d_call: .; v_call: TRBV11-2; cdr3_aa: CASSLRPIEKLFF
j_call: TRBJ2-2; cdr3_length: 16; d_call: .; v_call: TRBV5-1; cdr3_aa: CASSLGTGKNTGELFF
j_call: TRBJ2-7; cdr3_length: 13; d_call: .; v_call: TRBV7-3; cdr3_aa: CASSLWEKQEQYF
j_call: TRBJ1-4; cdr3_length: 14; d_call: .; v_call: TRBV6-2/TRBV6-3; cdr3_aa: CASSYPGRTEKLFF
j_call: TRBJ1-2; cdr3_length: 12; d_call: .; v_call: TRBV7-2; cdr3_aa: CASSFQGNGYTF
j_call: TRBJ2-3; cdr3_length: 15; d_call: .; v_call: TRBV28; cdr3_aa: CASSPAGSLGATQYF
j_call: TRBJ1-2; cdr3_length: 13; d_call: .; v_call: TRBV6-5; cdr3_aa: CASSLEPNYGYTF
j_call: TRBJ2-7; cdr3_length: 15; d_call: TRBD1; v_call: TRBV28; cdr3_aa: CASSLRGQGQNEQYF
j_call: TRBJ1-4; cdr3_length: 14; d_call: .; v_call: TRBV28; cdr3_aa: CASSLSAIREKLFF
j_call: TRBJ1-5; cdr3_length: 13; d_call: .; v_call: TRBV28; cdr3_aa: CASGELSNQPQHF
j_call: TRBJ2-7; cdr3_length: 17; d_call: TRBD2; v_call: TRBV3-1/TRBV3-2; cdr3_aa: CASSQAQRASGLGEQYF
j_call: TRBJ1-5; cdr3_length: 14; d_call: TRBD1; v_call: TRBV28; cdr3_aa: CASRAGGSNQPQHF
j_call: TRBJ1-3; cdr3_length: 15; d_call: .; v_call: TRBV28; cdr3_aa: CASSFSGGSGNTIYF